Presented here are 13 T cell receptor beta chains from one specimen sequenced in a study of blood T cell repertoires in COVID-19. Some clones are missing from TCRdb's copy, which holds only in-frame ones; the method was immunoSEQ multiplex PCR. Here the sample spans fewer than 200,000 clones, over 80% being singletons. Sequencing input: PBMCs or T cells enriched from blood (not recorded which). The receptors come from a woman aged 25 to 39 who had been exposed to COVID-19.

This clone was observed once. The V gene is TRBV10-2, the J gene TRBJ2-5, with 13 bases aligning to TRBD2. CDR3 size: 19 residues. Germline V gives CDR1 WSHSY, CDR2 SAAADI. Trimming removed 3 bases from V and 7 bases from J; junction bases left unmatched: 17. CDR3 in amino acids: CASSDLPGLAGSRVLTQYF. CDR3 sequence (DNA): TGCGCCAGCAGTGACCTGCCGGGACTAGCGGGGAGCAGGGTGTTGACCCAGTACTTC.

The chain is built from TRBV3-1 (or the pseudogene TRBV3-2) and TRBJ1-5; perhaps TRBD1 as D (6 bases). V was clipped by 4 bases and J by 6 bases, with 13 bases between them. Per the germline V gene, CDR1 is LGHDT and CDR2 is YNNKEL (reference sequence). The CDR3 loop spans 14 amino acids. CDR3 residues: CASSPQTGSQPQHF. The CDR3 nucleotides read TGTGCCAGCAGCCCCCAGACAGGTTCTCAGCCCCAGCATTTT.

The chain has TRBV5-4 and TRBJ2-7; tentatively, D is TRBD2 (6 bases). Germline loops: CDR1 SGHNT, CDR2 YYREEE (reference sequence). V lost 6 bases, J lost 0 bases, and 13 bases lay in between. CDR3 length: 14 amino acids. DNA for the CDR3: TGTGCCAGCAAAGGAGGCGGGGACTCCTACGAGCAGTACTTC. Protein: CASKGGGDSYEQYF.

The V gene is TRBV30, the J gene TRBJ1-1, with D perhaps TRBD1 (5 bases). Germline V CDR1 and CDR2: GTSNPN, SVGIG (reference sequence). Between the trimmed V and J ends, which lost 0 bases and 0 bases, there was a span of 5 bases. The CDR3 extends over 13 amino acids. The CDR3 coding sequence is TGTGCCTGGAGTGTAGGGGTGAACACTGAAGCTTTCTTT. It is translated as CAWSVGVNTEAFF.

The CDR3 sequence is CATSGRGRVVGGYTF. CDR3 bases: TGTGCCACCAGCGGAAGGGGGCGCGTGGTAGGTGGCTACACCTTC. The V and J genes are TRBV15 and TRBJ1-2; 7 nucleotides agree with TRBD1. Germline assignment: CDR1 LNHNV and CDR2 YYDKDF (reference sequence). The CDR3 runs 15 residues. V gave up 5 bases and J gave up 7 bases; unmatched junction bases: 13.

This sequence joins TRBV14 and TRBJ2-5; D perhaps matches TRBD2 (5 bases). CDR3 length: 17 amino acids. CDR1 SGHDN and CDR2 FVKESK come from the germline V gene. The V end lost 0 bases, the J end lost 3 bases, and 17 bases lay between the germline ends. The chain's CDR3 is CASSQDPMTSGEETQYF. In nucleotides, the CDR3 is TGTGCCAGCAGCCAAGATCCCATGACCAGCGGTGAAGAGACCCAGTACTTC.

The chain carries TRBV6-5 and TRBJ2-1, with a weak D call TRBD2 (5 bases). Trimming stripped 7 bases from V and 4 bases from J, with 17 bases between. The CDR3 sequence is 15 residues long. Per germline, CDR1 MNHEY and CDR2 SVGAGI. The DNA of the CDR3 is TGTGCCAGCAATCTGCGGGTTACTCTTTACAATGAGCAGTTCTTC. It specifies CASNLRVTLYNEQFF.

This clone came up a few times. The V call is TRBV19, the J call TRBJ2-1, with TRBD2 matching over 12 bases. Germline assignment: CDR1 LNHDA and CDR2 SQIVND (reference sequence). This CDR3 comprises 13 residues. The junction had 2 bases not matched to a gene; V was cut back by 4 bases and J by 10 bases. The CDR3 bases are TGTGCCAGTAGTACAGGGACTAGCGGGGAGCAGTTCTTC. It codes for CASSTGTSGEQFF.

This chain connects TRBV5-1 to TRBJ2-2; 11 bases fit TRBD1. J gave up 7 bases and V 3 bases, and 5 bases lay outside the gene matches. Germline CDR1 is SGHRS and CDR2 is YFSETQ. This CDR3 spans 15 amino acids. CDR3 sequence reads: CASSYGQGANGELFF. CDR3 DNA sequence: TGCGCCAGCAGCTACGGACAGGGGGCGAACGGGGAGCTGTTTTTT.

This sequence joins TRBV11-2 and TRBJ1-1, with a weak D call TRBD1 (5 bases). V was shortened by 3 bases and J by 1 base, with 12 bases between the two germline ends. Germline loops: CDR1 SGHAT, CDR2 FQNNGV. The CDR3 has 15 amino acids. The CDR3 protein is CASSFVRGGNTEAFF. CDR3 bases: TGTGCCAGCAGCTTCGTACGGGGGGGGAACACTGAAGCTTTCTTT.

V and J are TRBV4-1 and TRBJ2-5, with D uncertain. The V and J ends lost 5 bases and 2 bases respectively, with 9 bases between them. The CDR3 length is 13 residues. The V gene's germline CDR1 is MGHRA and CDR2 YSYEKL. The CDR3 spells CASSATRQETQYF. Here the CDR3 DNA reads TGCGCCAGCAGCGCGACACGACAAGAGACCCAGTACTTC.

This clone turned up a few times. The rearrangement joins TRBV15 to TRBJ1-5; D unresolved. CDR1 and CDR2 from the germline V gene are LNHNV and YYDKDF (reference sequence). The CDR3 has 15 residues. The V end was cut by 3 bases, the J end by 0 bases, with 9 bases between. The chain's CDR3 is CATSRTINSNQPQHF. CDR3 in DNA: TGTGCCACCAGCAGGACAATTAATAGCAATCAGCCCCAGCATTTT.

The chain carries TRBV6-5 and TRBJ2-7; 11 bases fit TRBD2. In germline, CDR1 is MNHEY, CDR2 SVGAGI. The CDR3 loop spans 15 amino acids. The junction had 6 bases not matched to a gene; V was cut back by 5 bases and J by 3 bases. CDR3 DNA: TGTGCCAGCAGTAAACCGACTAGCGGGGACTACGAGCAGTACTTC. This encodes CASSKPTSGDYEQYF.